These 30 T cell receptor beta chains were all obtained from the same sample, sequenced in a study of OX40 agonist ivuxolimab in advanced cancers. Produced via immunoSEQ multiplex PCR; TCRdb's table is partial and in-frame only. The table lists more than 40,000 clones, roughly 90% of them singletons. The sequencing used CD4+ or CD8+ T cells sorted from blood, collected in a trial of the OX40 agonist ivuxolimab. These receptors were taken from an adult with an advanced solid tumor such as melanoma, head and neck, liver or kidney cancer.

The chain's CDR3 is CASSSGTGQLNQPQHF. CDR3 coding DNA: TGTGCCAGCAGCTCAGGGACGGGACAGCTCAATCAGCCCCAGCATTTT. The chain couples TRBV7-9 to TRBJ1-5; 7 bases line up with TRBD1. The germline V gene has CDR1 SEHNR and CDR2 FQNEAQ (reference sequence). V gave up 4 bases and J gave up 3 bases; unmatched junction bases: 9. The CDR3 extends over 16 amino acids.

The V gene is TRBV27, the J gene TRBJ1-4; maybe TRBD1 (5 bases). CDR3 length: 16 amino acids. Germline CDR1 reads MNHEY; CDR2 reads SMNVEV (reference sequence). Trimming shortened V by 5 bases and J by 5 bases, and 18 bases separated the two germline ends. The CDR3 DNA reads TGTGCCAGCAGTCCACATGGGGGTATTGGAAATGAAAAACTGTTTTTT. Translated, it gives CASSPHGGIGNEKLFF.

V usage is TRBV19 and J usage is TRBJ2-1; TRBD1 aligns across 10 bases. Trimming cost V 3 bases and J 7 bases; bases outside gene matches: 6. This CDR3 region has 15 residues. In germline, CDR1 is LNHDA, CDR2 SQIVND (reference sequence). CDR3 protein: CASSIVDRGRNEQFF. The DNA of the CDR3 is TGTGCCAGTAGTATTGTCGACAGGGGGCGGAATGAGCAGTTCTTC.

V gene TRBV5-5 combines with J gene TRBJ1-3; unclear D gene. V gave up 2 bases and J gave up 4 bases, with 13 bases separating them. The CDR3 runs 15 residues. Germline lookup yields CDR1 SGHKS and CDR2 YYEKEE (reference sequence). CDR3 protein: CASSLYPKVGNTIYF. The CDR3 bases are TGTGCCAGCAGCTTATATCCCAAAGTGGGAAACACCATATATTTT. The full variable domain, with the rest looked up from reference TRBV5-5 and TRBJ1-3, is DAGVTQSPTHLIKTRGQQVTLRCSPISGHKSVSWYQQVLGQGPQFIFQYYEKEERGRGNFPDRFSARQFPNYSSELNVNALLLGDSALYLCASSLYPKVGNTIYFGEGSWLTVV.

The V call is TRBV7-9, the J call TRBJ2-6; D may be TRBD1 (5 bases). Germline CDR1 and CDR2: SEHNR and FQNEAQ (reference sequence). This CDR3 region has 16 residues. Trimming cost V 4 bases and J 2 bases, with 12 bases left between them. In nucleotides, the CDR3 is TGTGCCAGCAGCTCCACTACAGGCACTGGGGCCAACGTCCTGACTTTC. This codes for CASSSTTGTGANVLTF.

V usage is TRBV14 and J usage is TRBJ2-1; no definite D call. Germline loops: CDR1 SGHDN, CDR2 FVKESK. This CDR3 region has 15 residues. Trimming removed 1 base at V and 5 bases at J, with 12 bases between. The CDR3 DNA reads as TGTGCCAGCAGCCAAGGCCCGCCGCCACACAATGAGCAGTTCTTC. It yields the protein CASSQGPPPHNEQFF.

The V call is TRBV28, the J call TRBJ1-4; D is perhaps TRBD1 (6 bases). Between the trimmed V and J ends, which lost 2 bases and 3 bases, there was a span of 16 bases. The CDR3 is made up of 17 amino acids. Germline assignment: CDR1 MDHEN and CDR2 SYDVKM. This chain's CDR3 is CASSLGEGVGANEKLFF. The CDR3 DNA reads as TGTGCCAGCAGTTTAGGAGAGGGGGTTGGGGCTAATGAAAAACTGTTTTTT.

In this sample, this clone turned up once. The rearrangement uses TRBV27 and TRBJ2-2, with TRBD1 matching 7 bases. In germline, CDR1 is MNHEY, CDR2 SMNVEV (reference sequence). The CDR3 consists of 14 residues. J was trimmed by 4 bases and V by 2 bases; bases with no gene match: 1. This chain's CDR3 is CASSLGTATGELFF. The CDR3 nucleotides read TGTGCCAGCAGTTTAGGGACAGCCACCGGGGAGCTGTTTTTT.

This chain joins TRBV7-9 and TRBJ1-5; D remains unclear. V lost 2 bases, J lost 3 bases, and 8 bases lay in between. This CDR3 spans 14 amino acids. Germline assignment: CDR1 SEHNR and CDR2 FQNEAQ (reference sequence). CDR3 loop: CASSLLGNNQPQHF. In DNA, the CDR3 is TGTGCCAGCAGCTTACTAGGAAACAATCAGCCCCAGCATTTT.

The chain is built from TRBV28 and TRBJ2-7; 8 bases fit TRBD2. The CDR3 loop spans 14 amino acids. Germline CDR1 and CDR2: MDHEN and SYDVKM. Trimming took 2 bases from V and 4 from J; bases not matched to a gene: 4. CDR3 DNA: TGTGCCAGCAGTTTAGCGGGGGGCGTGTACGAGCAGTACTTC. Protein product: CASSLAGGVYEQYF. Drawing the rest from reference TRBV28 and TRBJ2-7, the complete variable domain is DVKVTQSSRYLVKRTGEKVFLECVQDMDHENMFWYRQDPGLGLRLIYFSYDVKMKEKGDIPEGYSVSREKKERFSLILESASTNQTSMYLCASSLAGGVYEQYFGPGTRLTVT.

V usage is TRBV4-2 and J usage is TRBJ1-3; D gene ambiguous. The CDR3 is 17 residues long. Germline assignment: CDR1 LGHNA and CDR2 YNFKEQ. V was clipped by 4 bases and J by 2 bases, with 18 bases between them. The CDR3 sequence is CASSLNGPTEPGNTIYF. In nucleotides, the CDR3 is TGTGCCAGCAGCCTAAACGGACCTACAGAGCCTGGAAACACCATATATTTT.

V and J are TRBV4-3 and TRBJ2-2; D gene uncertain. Germline CDR1 and CDR2: LGHNA and YSLEER. There are 16 residues in the CDR3. With 4 bases removed from V and 3 bases from J, the gap between germline ends came to 15 bases. CDR3 nucleotides: TGCGCCAGCAGCCCCCGAGTGGGTACCGACACCGGGGAGCTGTTTTTT. Amino acid sequence: CASSPRVGTDTGELFF.

This chain links TRBV4-2 with TRBJ2-3; TRBD2 aligns across 11 bases. Germline V gene data show CDR1 as LGHNA and CDR2 as YNFKEQ. V lost 4 bases and J lost 6; bases outside the gene matches: 9. The length of the CDR3 is 16 residues. The CDR3 nucleotides are TGTGCCAGCAGCCTCTGGCCCGCTAGCGGGGGGGATACGCAGTATTTT. This codes for CASSLWPASGGDTQYF.

The genes are TRBV9 and TRBJ1-1; D unclear. This CDR3 contains 14 residues. CDR1 and CDR2 from the germline V gene are SGDLS and YYNGEE. V was clipped by 0 bases and J by 4 bases, with 10 bases between them. CDR3 in amino acids: CASSVGGSFTEAFF. In nucleotides, the CDR3 is TGTGCCAGCAGCGTAGGTGGGTCGTTCACTGAAGCTTTCTTT.

This clone has only one observation. The CDR3: CASLGRPNYGYTF. Here the CDR3 DNA reads TGTGCCAGTTTGGGACGGCCTAACTATGGCTACACCTTC. J is TRBJ1-2 and V is TRBV27; possibly TRBD1 for D (5 bases). Germline V gene lookup returns CDR1 MNHEY and CDR2 SMNVEV (reference sequence). V was clipped by 9 bases and J by 0 bases, with 11 bases between them. CDR3 length: 13 residues.

This clone was observed once. The V call is TRBV14, the J call TRBJ2-7; D gene unclear. In germline, CDR1 is SGHDN, CDR2 FVKESK. Between the trimmed V and J ends, which lost 5 bases and 2 bases, there was a span of 7 bases. The length of the CDR3 is 12 residues. In DNA form, the CDR3 reads TGTGCCAGCAGCGAAGCCACCTACGAGCAGTACTTC. This sequence encodes CASSEATYEQYF.

DNA of the CDR3: TGCGCCAGCAGCCAAGGGATTAGCGGAACCTACGAGCAGTACTTC. It specifies CASSQGISGTYEQYF. V is TRBV4-3 and J is TRBJ2-5; tentative D call: TRBD2 (6 bases). The J call is doubtful: the DNA matches TRBJ2-7 better. Germline V gives CDR1 LGHNA, CDR2 YSLEER. The CDR3 contains 15 residues.

The chain joins TRBV27 to TRBJ2-2, with TRBD2 matching over 10 bases. Unmatched junction bases numbered 11, after V lost 2 bases and J lost 8 bases. Germline loops: CDR1 MNHEY, CDR2 SMNVEV (reference sequence). The CDR3 extends over 17 amino acids. The CDR3: CASSLTTGLAIRGELFF. The CDR3 DNA is TGTGCCAGCAGTTTAACCACGGGACTAGCGATTAGGGGGGAGCTGTTTTTT.

This sequence joins TRBV11-2 and TRBJ1-2; D is perhaps TRBD1 (5 bases). The V gene lost 4 bases and the J gene lost 9 bases, with 9 bases spanning the gap. The CDR3 contains 11 residues. Germline-derived CDR1 and CDR2 are SGHAT and FQNNGV. The CDR3 loop is CASSSGFSYTF. DNA of the CDR3: TGTGCCAGCAGCTCAGGGTTTAGCTACACCTTC. Combining the CDR3 with reference TRBV11-2 and TRBJ1-2 gives the whole variable domain EAGVAQSPRYKIIEKRQSVAFWCNPISGHATLYWYQQILGQGPKLLIQFQNNGVVDDSQLPKDRFSAERLKGVDSTLKIQPAKLEDSAVYLCASSSGFSYTFGSGTRLTVV.

The chain couples TRBV4-3 to TRBJ1-2; 7 bases are a match to TRBD1. V lost 4 bases and J lost 4; bases outside the gene matches: 9. This CDR3 is built from 15 residues. Germline loops: CDR1 LGHNA, CDR2 YSLEER. CDR3 sequence reads: CASSPNPTGVYGYTF. The CDR3 region has the DNA TGCGCCAGCAGCCCCAACCCTACAGGGGTCTATGGCTACACCTTC.

The CDR3 nucleotides are TGTGCCAGCAGCCCCGGGGAAGGTAATGAGCAGTTCTTC. It translates to CASSPGEGNEQFF. The chain joins TRBV7-6 to TRBJ2-1; possible D gene TRBD2, 5 bases. The germline CDR1 and CDR2 sequences are SGHVS and FNYEAQ. The CDR3 extends over 13 amino acids. V lost 5 bases to trimming and J lost 7 bases, with 12 bases between them. The whole variable domain, filled in from reference TRBV7-6 and TRBJ2-1, reads GAGVSQSPRYKVTKRGQDVALRCDPISGHVSLYWYRQALGQGPEFLTYFNYEAQQDKSGLPNDRFSAERPEGSISTLTIQRTEQRDSAMYRCASSPGEGNEQFFGPGTRLTVL.

The chain combines TRBV28 with TRBJ2-1; D is possibly TRBD1 or TRBD2 (5 bases each). Germline CDR1 is MDHEN and CDR2 is SYDVKM. The CDR3 extends over 14 amino acids. V gave up 3 bases and J gave up 6 bases, with 12 bases separating them. In nucleotides, the CDR3 is TGTGCCAGCAGTTTCCGGGACCGGGTCAATGAGCAGTTCTTC. Residues: CASSFRDRVNEQFF.

The chain uses TRBV28 and TRBJ1-2; no reliable D call. The CDR3 is 11 residues long. V gave up 3 bases and J gave up 7 bases, with 6 bases separating them. Germline CDR1 is MDHEN and CDR2 is SYDVKM. The CDR3 DNA reads as TGTGCCAGCAGTTTGGGAGTTGGCTACACCTTC. Its translation is CASSLGVGYTF.

This sequence joins TRBV2 and TRBJ1-5; 11 bases map to TRBD1. This CDR3 spans 15 amino acids. Per germline, CDR1 SNHLY and CDR2 FYNNEI. The ends lost 6 bases at V and 3 bases at J; junction bases unmatched: 4. The CDR3, as DNA: TGTGCCAGCAGAGGAGGACAGGGGGCCAATCAGCCCCAGCATTTT. Translated, it gives CASRGGQGANQPQHF.

The J gene is TRBJ2-5, the V gene TRBV19, with unresolved D. CDR3 length equals 17 residues. Germline lookup yields CDR1 LNHDA and CDR2 SQIVND (reference sequence). V lost 5 bases and J 2 bases, leaving 21 bases between the germline ends. The CDR3 region has the DNA TGTGCCAGTAGTCACCCCATGAAGAGAGCCCTACAAGAGACCCAGTACTTC. It translates to CASSHPMKRALQETQYF.

This clone came up once. The CDR3 protein is CASMGGETQYF. The CDR3 region has the DNA TGTGCCAGTATGGGGGGGGAGACCCAGTACTTC. The chain recombines TRBV19 with TRBJ2-5, with 7 bases fitting TRBD2. Germline loops: CDR1 LNHDA, CDR2 SQIVND (reference sequence). The length of the CDR3 is 11 residues. V shed 7 bases, J shed 5 bases, and the junction held 1 base outside the gene matches.

V usage is TRBV6-1 and J usage is TRBJ2-7, with 7 bases fitting TRBD2. This CDR3 contains 16 residues. V shed 4 bases, J shed 2 bases, and the junction held 11 bases outside the gene matches. Germline V CDR1 and CDR2: MNHNS, SASEGT. The CDR3 bases are TGTGCCAGCAGTGTATGGGGAGCGGGAACAGCCTACGAGCAGTACTTC. This sequence encodes CASSVWGAGTAYEQYF.

V usage is TRBV7-3 and J usage is TRBJ2-1, with TRBD2 matching 9 bases. The V and J ends lost 3 bases and 7 bases, in that order; junction bases with no gene match: 7. CDR3 length: 15 residues. Germline V gene data show CDR1 as SGHTA and CDR2 as FQGTGA. CDR3 protein: CASSFAGGPWNEQFF. CDR3 DNA: TGTGCCAGCAGCTTCGCGGGAGGGCCCTGGAATGAGCAGTTCTTC.

The chain combines TRBV5-4 with TRBJ1-5; D is undetermined. There are 13 residues in the CDR3. From germline, CDR1 is SGHNT and CDR2 YYREEE (reference sequence). Deletions cut 3 bases from V and 4 bases from J, with 8 bases between. This CDR3 is CASSWGPNQPQHF. The CDR3 region has the DNA TGTGCCAGCAGCTGGGGTCCGAATCAGCCCCAGCATTTT. Combining the CDR3 with reference TRBV5-4 and TRBJ1-5 gives the whole variable domain ETGVTQSPTHLIKTRGQQVTLRCSSQSGHNTVSWYQQALGQGPQFIFQYYREEENGRGNFPPRFSGLQFPNYSSELNVNALELDDSALYLCASSWGPNQPQHFGDGTRLSIL.

The J gene is TRBJ2-7, the V gene TRBV6-6, with 7 bases identical to TRBD2. The CDR3 extends over 14 amino acids. Trimming at V came to 8 bases and at J to 2 bases, leaving 9 bases not matched to a gene. Germline CDR1 is MNHNY and CDR2 is SVGAGI (reference sequence). The DNA for the CDR3 is TGTGCCAGCTCCCCGGGACTATCAACCTACGAGCAGTACGTC. Its protein product is CASSPGLSTYEQYV.